What follows is one T cell receptor beta chain and its context. The antigen it binds to is not known. No base qualities exist here, and no much larger clone lies one base off it. Participants in the prospective study were aged roughly 18 to 100 years, lived in more than 20 United States geographic areas, and enrolled through a virtual design. In the prospective study, cohorts were assigned on the basis of participant-reported clinical history obtained from a screening survey and a study questionnaire. Recovered participants in ImmuneRACE Cohort 3 were defined as having two consecutive negative NP/OP PCR tests, clearance from a healthcare professional, or resolution of symptoms. Mobile phlebotomists in the prospective study collected whole blood, serum and a nasopharyngeal or oropharyngeal swab from every participant. Over a roughly 2-month period, participants in the prospective study had the option of providing additional blood draws and questionnaires. Prospective study blood samples were shipped either frozen or at room temperature before DNA extraction.

This record belongs to a study of blood T cell repertoires in COVID-19 (dated by TCRdb to the early 2020s). Some background on the complete study: Samples covering the acute and convalescent phases of COVID-19 were provided by collaborators in the United States, Italy and Spain. The material from the prospective study consisted of cDNA or gDNA derived from T cells, B-cell-depleted T cells, or PBMCs. Subjects who had been exposed to COVID-19, were actively infected with it, or had recovered from it provided the deeply sampled blood TCRbeta repertoires that made up the dataset. The repertoires were made available in a free public database intended to serve as a resource for research on the immune response to SARS-CoV-2. Samples were obtained from the ongoing ImmuneRACE study (first 160 participants) and from about 1,300 subjects provided by 6 global collaborators. Nearly every sample came with metadata listing a de-identified subject ID, COVID-19 status, age in years and sex. HLA class I and class II types, where available, came from metadata supplied by the sample provider rather than from assay-based typing.

Taken from cysteine to phenylalanine, the CDR3 has 15 residues. The kept DNA is CDR3 alone, 45 bases in frame from the first base. V and J are trimmed by 3 bases and 6 bases, and the gene matches miss 10 bases of the junction. Per the germline V gene (reference sequence), GTSNPN is the CDR1 and SVGIG is the CDR2. What the work shows at the level of the full study, not this receptor alone: The amount of clinical and demographic metadata varied by source and participant and was provided uncurated.

The immunoSEQ Assay, a bias-controlled multiplex PCR, was used to amplify TCRbeta CDR3 regions from genomic DNA. The paper's processing steps were these. Nucleated cell counts per sample were estimated from amplification of reference gene primers within the assay. Sequence reads were collapsed and filtered to measure the absolute abundance of every unique TCRbeta CDR3 rearrangement. For each sample, productive Simpson clonality was calculated as the square root of Simpson's diversity index across productive rearrangements. In its TCRdb copy, this immuneACCESS table keeps in-frame sequences only and misses some clones. Where compared with another copy, unresolved V genes explain less than half of these, and the others have no known cause. V and J calls and clone size are copied from that table; D and trimming were computed from the DNA. For this sample the table gives about 160,000 clones, of which roughly 80% were detected only once. 3.5% to 5% of the sample lies in the top ten.

The clonotype comes from a woman in her 50s who had recovered from COVID-19. The chain couples TRBV30 to TRBJ1-5; TRBD1 aligns with 8 central bases. Source material: PBMCs or T cells enriched from blood (not recorded which). The CDR3 protein: CAWRDRGIQGQPQHF. The sequenced DNA: TGTGCCTGGAGAGACAGGGGAATTCAGGGTCAGCCCCAGCATTTT.